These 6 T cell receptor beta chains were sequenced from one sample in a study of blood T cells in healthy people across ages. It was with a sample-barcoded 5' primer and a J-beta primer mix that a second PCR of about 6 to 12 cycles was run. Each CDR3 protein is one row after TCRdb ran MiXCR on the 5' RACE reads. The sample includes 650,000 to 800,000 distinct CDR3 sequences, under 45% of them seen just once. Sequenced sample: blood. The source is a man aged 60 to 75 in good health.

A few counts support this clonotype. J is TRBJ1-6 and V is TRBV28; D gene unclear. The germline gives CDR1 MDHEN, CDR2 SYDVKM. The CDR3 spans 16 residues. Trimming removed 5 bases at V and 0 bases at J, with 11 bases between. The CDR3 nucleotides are TGTGCCAGCAGTATGCTCCGGAGCTCCTATAATTCACCCCTCCACTTT. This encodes CASSMLRSSYNSPLHF. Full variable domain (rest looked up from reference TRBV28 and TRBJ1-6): DVKVTQSSRYLVKRTGEKVFLECVQDMDHENMFWYRQDPGLGLRLIYFSYDVKMKEKGDIPEGYSVSREKKERFSLILESASTNQTSMYLCASSMLRSSYNSPLHFGNGTRLTVT.

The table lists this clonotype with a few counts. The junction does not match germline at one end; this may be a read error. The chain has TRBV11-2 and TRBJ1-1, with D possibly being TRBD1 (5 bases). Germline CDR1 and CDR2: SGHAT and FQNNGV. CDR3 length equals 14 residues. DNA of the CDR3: TGTGCCAGCAGATTAGGAGCAGGGTTCACTGAAGCTTTCTTT. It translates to CASRLGAGFTEAFF.

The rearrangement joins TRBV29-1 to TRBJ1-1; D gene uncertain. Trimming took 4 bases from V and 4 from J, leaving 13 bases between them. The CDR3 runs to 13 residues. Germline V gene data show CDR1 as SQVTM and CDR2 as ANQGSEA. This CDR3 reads CSVVPGWGTEAFF. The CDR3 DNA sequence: TGCAGCGTTGTACCCGGTTGGGGCACTGAAGCTTTCTTT. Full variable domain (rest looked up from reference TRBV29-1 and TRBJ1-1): SAVISQKPSRDICQRGTSLTIQCQVDSQVTMMFWYRQQPGQSLTLIATANQGSEATYESGFVIDKFPISRPNLTFSTLTVSNMSPEDSSIYLCSVVPGWGTEAFFGQGTRLTVV.

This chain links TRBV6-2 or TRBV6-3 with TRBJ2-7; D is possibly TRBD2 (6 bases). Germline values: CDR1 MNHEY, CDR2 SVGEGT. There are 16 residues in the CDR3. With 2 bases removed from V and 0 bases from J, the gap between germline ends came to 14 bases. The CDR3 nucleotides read TGTGCCAGCAGTTACATCGGCGGGGAACGCTCCTACGAGCAGTACTTC. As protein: CASSYIGGERSYEQYF.

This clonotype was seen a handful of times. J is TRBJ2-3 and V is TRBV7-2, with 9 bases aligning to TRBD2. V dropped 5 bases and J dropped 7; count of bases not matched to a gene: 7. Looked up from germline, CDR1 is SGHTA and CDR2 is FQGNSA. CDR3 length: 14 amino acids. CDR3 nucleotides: TGTGCCAGCAGCGTGGGGCGGGGGGGGAATACGCAGTATTTT. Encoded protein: CASSVGRGGNTQYF.

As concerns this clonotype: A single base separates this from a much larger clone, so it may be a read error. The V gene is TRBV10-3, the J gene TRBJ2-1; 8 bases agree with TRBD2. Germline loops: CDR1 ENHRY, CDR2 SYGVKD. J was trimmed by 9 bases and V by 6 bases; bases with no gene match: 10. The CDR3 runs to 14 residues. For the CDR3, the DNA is TGTGCCATCAGGCGTAGCGGGGATCTCGGTGAGCAGTTCTTC. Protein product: CAIRRSGDLGEQFF.